This TCR beta chain is from a study of PD-L1 blockade in urothelial cancer. The wider study: About 85% of the 29 patients were men with bladder-origin urothelial cancer.

V was pared by 4 bases and J by 2 bases, with 5 bases of the junction left unmatched. Per germline, CDR1 SNHLY and CDR2 FYNNEI. There are 15 residues in the CDR3. Sample contribution per patient ranged from 1 to 8, covering pretreatment and on-treatment. The protocol was immunoSEQ multiplex PCR, while the TCRdb copy is restricted to in-frame clones and leaves out a portion. The repertoire holds 45,000 or so clones, with 88% as singletons. The gene calls are TRBV2 and TRBJ2-1, with 7 bases matching TRBD2. The sample consisted of PBMCs, taken around atezolizumab (anti-PD-L1) treatment. The TCR sequence derives from a man at least 80 years old with urothelial cancer. The CDR3 is CASSVAGVAYNEQFF. The CDR3 nucleotides read TGTGCCAGCAGTGTGGCGGGAGTGGCCTACAATGAGCAGTTCTTC.